Each of the 29 T cell receptor beta chains below was sequenced from the same sample in a study of patients and donors after allogeneic stem cell transplantation. TCRdb reprocessed the RT-PCR reads via MiXCR and lists one record per CDR3 protein. The repertoire consists of some 200,000 distinct CDR3 sequences, with around 41% occurring once and the leading ten covering 33%. The sample taken for sequencing was blood, either unsorted or a sorted T cell fraction (not recorded which). Source of these receptors: a human donor who was either an allogeneic HSCT recipient or a stem cell or donor lymphocyte infusion donor (not recorded which). It is not recorded whose cells these are; they may come from a transplant donor.

The V and J genes are TRBV14 and TRBJ1-6, with TRBD1 as a possible D gene (5 bases). From germline, CDR1 is SGHDN and CDR2 FVKESK. This CDR3 region has 15 residues. Trimming cost V 1 base and J 5 bases, with 9 bases left between them. The CDR3 DNA reads as TGTGCCAGCAGCCAAGTGACAGCCCATAATTCACCCCTCCACTTT. Amino acids: CASSQVTAHNSPLHF. Looking up the rest from reference TRBV14 and TRBJ1-6 gives the full variable domain: EAGVTQFPSHSVIEKGQTVTLRCDPISGHDNLYWYRRVMGKEIKFLLHFVKESKQDESGMPNNRFLAERTGGTYSTLKVQPAELEDSGVYFCASSQVTAHNSPLHFGNGTRLTVT.

The rearrangement links TRBV19 to TRBJ2-1, with D perhaps given as TRBD1 or TRBD2 (6 bases each). The germline gives CDR1 LNHDA, CDR2 SQIVND (reference sequence). Trimming removed 9 bases at V and 0 bases at J, with 15 bases between. This CDR3 has 15 amino acids. CDR3 coding DNA: TGTGCCAGCTTAGGGGGACTCAGCTCCTACAATGAGCAGTTCTTC. Residues: CASLGGLSSYNEQFF.

The chain carries TRBV20-1 and TRBJ2-5; D unresolved. The CDR3 sequence is 14 residues long. The germline V gene encodes CDR1 DFQATT and CDR2 SNEGSKA (reference sequence). Trimming left V 5 bases short and J 5 bases short, with 18 bases between. CDR3 in DNA: TGCAGTGCTCTACTGGTAGTCTCCATGGAGACCCAGTACTTC. Protein product: CSALLVVSMETQYF.

This clonotype was counted between two and nine times. The chain employs TRBV2 and TRBJ1-1; D gene unclear. The length of the CDR3 is 15 residues. The germline V gene has CDR1 SNHLY and CDR2 FYNNEI. The V gene lost 4 bases and the J gene lost 3 bases, with 15 bases spanning the gap. The CDR3 reads CASSVPDGRDTEAFF. DNA for the CDR3: TGTGCCAGCAGTGTTCCGGACGGTCGGGACACTGAAGCTTTCTTT.

This clonotype was seen a handful of times. This chain uses TRBV7-6 with TRBJ1-1, with D maybe TRBD1 (6 bases). The germline gives CDR1 SGHVS, CDR2 FNYEAQ. The CDR3 spans 19 residues. V was cut by 2 bases and J by 0 bases, with 22 bases left in between. The CDR3 coding sequence is TGTGCCAGCAGCTTACCCGGGACACCTGAGGGGCCCATGAACACTGAAGCTTTCTTT. It translates to CASSLPGTPEGPMNTEAFF.

This clonotype has a handful of counts. The rearrangement joins TRBV5-5 to TRBJ1-4, with 9 bases identical to TRBD1. The CDR3 runs 15 residues. CDR1 and CDR2 from the germline V gene are SGHKS and YYEKEE (reference sequence). V lost 3 bases, J lost 5 bases, and 5 bases stayed unmatched. The CDR3 bases are TGTGCCAGCAGCTGGAACAGGGGGCTGAATGAAAAACTGTTTTTT. Its protein is CASSWNRGLNEKLFF.

The chain combines TRBV6-2 or TRBV6-3 with TRBJ1-1, with TRBD1 identical over 7 bases. The CDR3 is 15 amino acids. Germline CDR1 reads MNHEY; CDR2 reads SVGEGT. V gave up 2 bases and J gave up 4 bases; unmatched junction bases: 7. As DNA, the CDR3 is TGTGCCAGCAGTTACAGGGGGCTGGGGGGCACTGAAGCTTTCTTT. It is translated as CASSYRGLGGTEAFF.

This chain connects TRBV29-1 to TRBJ2-1, with 15 bases that match TRBD2. Germline-derived CDR1 and CDR2 are SQVTM and ANQGSEA. The CDR3 has 17 amino acids. V was clipped by 5 bases and J by 7 bases; unmatched bases: 12. DNA for the CDR3: TGCAGCGTTTCTCATGGGACTAGCGGGAGGAAAGGGAATGAGCAGTTCTTC. This codes for CSVSHGTSGRKGNEQFF.

This clonotype was observed a few times. V gene TRBV7-9 combines with J gene TRBJ1-1; no reliable D call. V dropped 1 base and J dropped 1 base, with 7 bases sitting between them. Germline CDR1 reads SEHNR; CDR2 reads FQNEAQ (reference sequence). The CDR3 totals 14 residues. For the CDR3, the DNA is TGTGCCAGCAGCTTAGTGGCGGAGAACACTGAAGCTTTCTTT. As protein: CASSLVAENTEAFF.

This chain connects TRBV5-4 to TRBJ1-2, with a tentative D call TRBD1 (5 bases). Germline assignment: CDR1 SGHNT and CDR2 YYREEE (reference sequence). The CDR3 contains 13 residues. Trimming took off 4 bases at V and 8 bases at J, with 15 bases between the two ends. CDR3 sequence reads: CASSLGGVRGYTF. CDR3 coding DNA: TGTGCCAGCAGCCTGGGGGGAGTACGGGGCTACACCTTC.

This clonotype was counted only a few times. The chain links TRBV5-1 to TRBJ2-2; 7 bases match TRBD2. The CDR3 covers 15 residues. CDR1 SGHRS and CDR2 YFSETQ come from the germline V gene. The V and J ends lost 1 base and 0 bases, in that order; junction bases with no gene match: 0. The CDR3 nucleotides read TGCGCCAGCAGCTTGAGCGGGGCGAACACCGGGGAGCTGTTTTTT. It yields the protein CASSLSGANTGELFF.

The chain employs TRBV6-2 or TRBV6-3 and TRBJ1-1, with D uncertain. The CDR3 has 13 residues. The germline CDR1 and CDR2 sequences are MNHEY and SVGEGT. The V end lost 7 bases, the J end lost 1 base, and 10 bases lay between the germline ends. CDR3: CASILNTNTEAFF. The CDR3 nucleotides read TGTGCCAGCATCCTAAACACGAACACTGAAGCTTTCTTT.

The sample holds a few counts of this clonotype. CDR3 residues: CASSLWGQGGTEAFF. The CDR3 nucleotides read TGTGCCAGCAGTTTATGGGGACAGGGGGGGACTGAAGCTTTCTTT. V gene TRBV28 combines with J gene TRBJ1-1, with 11 bases identical to TRBD1. Germline V gene lookup returns CDR1 MDHEN and CDR2 SYDVKM. Unmatched junction bases numbered 2, after V lost 0 bases and J lost 5 bases. There are 15 residues in the CDR3. The complete variable domain, with remaining parts taken from reference TRBV28 and TRBJ1-1, reads DVKVTQSSRYLVKRTGEKVFLECVQDMDHENMFWYRQDPGLGLRLIYFSYDVKMKEKGDIPEGYSVSREKKERFSLILESASTNQTSMYLCASSLWGQGGTEAFFGQGTRLTVV.

The genes are TRBV28 and TRBJ1-1; D gene uncertain. The CDR3 runs 11 residues. From germline, CDR1 is MDHEN and CDR2 SYDVKM. Deletions cut 5 bases from V and 10 bases from J, with 11 bases between. The CDR3 DNA follows: TGTGCCAGCAGTCCGGACCTACCAGCTTTCTTT. Protein: CASSPDLPAFF.

This clonotype was picked up one time. The J gene is TRBJ2-5, the V gene TRBV4-3, with 7 bases aligning to TRBD2. The length of the CDR3 is 16 residues. J was trimmed by 0 bases and V by 0 bases; bases with no gene match: 4. Germline values: CDR1 LGHNA, CDR2 YSLEER. The CDR3 spells CASSQEASGYQETQYF. The DNA for the CDR3 is TGCGCCAGCAGCCAAGAGGCTAGCGGATACCAAGAGACCCAGTACTTC.

CDR3 residues: CASSLVAGAGTGELFF. CDR3 sequence (DNA): TGTGCCAGCAGCTTAGTAGCAGGCGCGGGGACCGGGGAGCTGTTTTTT. This sequence joins TRBV7-7 and TRBJ2-2; D is possibly TRBD2 (6 bases). This CDR3 has 16 amino acids. Germline-derived CDR1 and CDR2 are SSHAT and FNYEAQ (reference sequence). V was shortened by 1 base and J by 5 bases, with 14 bases between the two germline ends.

V usage is TRBV3-1 and J usage is TRBJ2-1; weak D call: TRBD2 (6 bases). The CDR3 loop spans 19 amino acids. Trimming pared 5 bases from V and 3 bases from J, leaving 26 bases between. The germline V gene has CDR1 LGHDT and CDR2 YNNKEL (reference sequence). CDR3 region: CASSGGPGMGGPFYNEQFF. DNA of the CDR3: TGTGCCAGCAGCGGCGGTCCGGGAATGGGGGGTCCCTTCTACAATGAGCAGTTCTTC.

The chain recombines TRBV5-8 with TRBJ1-5; weak D call: TRBD1 (6 bases). The V gene's germline CDR1 is SGHTS and CDR2 YDEGEE. V lost 3 bases, J lost 9 bases, and 16 bases lay in between. CDR3 length: 14 amino acids. CDR3 amino acids: CASSSTDSLRPQHF. Here the CDR3 DNA reads TGTGCCAGCAGCTCGACGGACAGTTTGAGGCCCCAGCATTTT.

This chain uses TRBV2 with TRBJ1-1; maybe TRBD1 (6 bases). Per germline, CDR1 SNHLY and CDR2 FYNNEI. The germline V and J ends were trimmed by 10 bases and 1 base, with 10 bases remaining between them. The CDR3 covers 12 residues. CDR3 DNA: TGTGCCATCGTACAGGGGAACACTGAAGCTTTCTTT. Residues: CAIVQGNTEAFF.

This rearrangement joins TRBV13 to TRBJ2-1; unclear D gene. The CDR3 is 15 amino acids. Per germline, CDR1 PRHDT and CDR2 FYEKMQ (reference sequence). V was cut by 2 bases and J by 1 base, with 9 bases left in between. Here the CDR3 reads CASSLSLGSYNEQFF. CDR3 bases: TGTGCCAGCAGCTTAAGTCTGGGGTCCTACAATGAGCAGTTCTTC.

This chain uses TRBV9 with TRBJ1-2; the D gene is possibly TRBD1 (6 bases). In germline, CDR1 is SGDLS, CDR2 YYNGEE. Trimming cost V 0 bases and J 4 bases, with 16 bases left between them. The CDR3 extends over 16 amino acids. CDR3 nucleotide sequence: TGTGCCAGCAGCGTAGACAGGGTTGGGCCCCTCTATGGCTACACCTTC. Translated: CASSVDRVGPLYGYTF.

The chain couples TRBV20-1 to TRBJ2-1; no clear D. The V end was cut by 6 bases, the J end by 0 bases, with 12 bases between. Per the germline V gene, CDR1 is DFQATT and CDR2 is SNEGSKA (reference sequence). The CDR3 is 14 residues long. CDR3 amino acids: CSAYVGFSYNEQFF. The CDR3 DNA is TGCAGTGCCTACGTGGGGTTCTCCTACAATGAGCAGTTCTTC.

CDR3 in DNA: TGTGCCAGCAGCCCCTACAGAGATCGCTACACCTTC. Protein: CASSPYRDRYTF. V and J are TRBV13 and TRBJ1-2; D unresolved. The CDR3 runs to 12 residues. Deletions cut 5 bases from V and 9 bases from J, with 13 bases between. Germline CDR1 PRHDT, CDR2 FYEKMQ (reference sequence).

The V and J genes are TRBV15 and TRBJ1-4; 8 bases match TRBD1. With V trimmed by 2 bases and J by 5 bases, 4 bases remained unmatched. This CDR3 spans 15 amino acids. Germline V gene lookup returns CDR1 LNHNV and CDR2 YYDKDF (reference sequence). Here the CDR3 DNA reads TGTGCCACCAGCAGAACGGGACAGGAGAATGAAAAACTGTTTTTT. Residues: CATSRTGQENEKLFF.

V is TRBV4-3 and J is TRBJ1-1, with no clear D. V lost 1 base and J lost 0, with 6 bases in between. CDR1 and CDR2 (germline): LGHNA, YSLEER. This CDR3 region has 14 residues. Written as DNA, the CDR3 is TGCGCCAGCAGCCAAGGCAGCATGAACACTGAAGCTTTCTTT. As protein: CASSQGSMNTEAFF.

The chain uses TRBV12-3 or TRBV12-4 and TRBJ2-3, with 7 positions matching TRBD2. The V and J ends lost 2 bases and 2 bases, in that order; junction bases with no gene match: 16. CDR3 length equals 19 residues. As DNA, the CDR3 is TGTGCCAGCAGTTTACGGCCTAGCGGAACCCATACTGACACAGATACGCAGTATTTT. Translated: CASSLRPSGTHTDTDTQYF.

V is TRBV7-9 and J is TRBJ1-1; D is ambiguous. V dropped 2 bases and J dropped 6 bases, with 13 bases sitting between them. Germline V CDR1 and CDR2: SEHNR, FQNEAQ (reference sequence). The CDR3 length is 14 residues. CDR3 bases: TGTGCCAGCAGCTTAACGACGGGTATCCCTGAAGCTTTCTTT. It codes for CASSLTTGIPEAFF.

This clonotype was recorded a few times. The chain is built from TRBV29-1 and TRBJ2-7, with unresolved D. Germline loops: CDR1 SQVTM, CDR2 ANQGSEA. This CDR3 has 11 amino acids. Trimming left V 7 bases short and J 5 bases short, with 12 bases between. CDR3 amino acids: CSGHLWHEQYF. The CDR3 DNA reads as TGCAGCGGACACTTATGGCACGAGCAGTACTTC.

There are a few counts of this clonotype. The gene calls are TRBV28 and TRBJ2-4, with 7 nucleotides matching TRBD1. CDR3 length equals 14 residues. Germline V lookup: CDR1 MDHEN, CDR2 SYDVKM. Germline trimming cut 2 bases from V and 6 bases from J; bases unmatched to any gene: 4. The CDR3 loop reads CASSLEGARNIQYF. CDR3 bases: TGTGCCAGCAGTTTAGAGGGGGCGCGAAACATTCAGTACTTC.